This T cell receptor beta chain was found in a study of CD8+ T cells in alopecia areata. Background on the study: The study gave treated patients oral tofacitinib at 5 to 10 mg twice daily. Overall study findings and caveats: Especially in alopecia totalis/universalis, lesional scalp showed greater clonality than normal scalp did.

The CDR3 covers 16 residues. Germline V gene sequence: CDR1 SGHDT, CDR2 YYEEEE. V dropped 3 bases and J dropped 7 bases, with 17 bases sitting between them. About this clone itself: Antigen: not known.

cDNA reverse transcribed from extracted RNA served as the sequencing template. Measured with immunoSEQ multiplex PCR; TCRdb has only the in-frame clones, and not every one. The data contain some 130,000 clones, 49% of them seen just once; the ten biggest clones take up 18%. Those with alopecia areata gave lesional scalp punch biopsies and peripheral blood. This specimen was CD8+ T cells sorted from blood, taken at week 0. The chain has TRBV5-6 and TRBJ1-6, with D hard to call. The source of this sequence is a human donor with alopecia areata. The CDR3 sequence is CASSSLEWPLNSPLHF. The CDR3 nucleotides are TGTGCCAGCAGCTCGCTAGAGTGGCCCCTCAATTCACCCCTCCACTTT. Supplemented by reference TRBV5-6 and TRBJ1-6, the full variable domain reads DAGVTQSPTHLIKTRGQQVTLRCSPKSGHDTVSWYQQALGQGPQFIFQYYEEEERQRGNFPDRFSGHQFPNYSSELNVNALLLGDSALYLCASSSLEWPLNSPLHFGNGTRLTVT.